This TCR beta chain emerged from a study of graft-versus-host responses after intestinal transplantation (dated by TCRdb to about 2021). Describing the broader study: The transplants that recipients got were multivisceral, liver-intestinal, or isolated intestinal. Donor T cell macrochimerism was defined as a peak of at least 4% donor T cells among recipient peripheral blood mononuclear cells. To identify alloreactive clones, pre-transplant mixed lymphocyte reaction products were sequenced and compared with unstimulated pre-transplant donor and recipient T cells. Instead of going to the commercial service, samples from a few later patients were sequenced in-house on an Illumina MiSeq and processed with MiXCR. After intestinal transplantation, graft-versus-host and host-versus-graft alloreactive T cell clones were followed in the graft, circulation and bone marrow using bulk TCR-beta CDR3 sequencing. The cohort enrolled about two dozen intestinal transplant recipients, one of whom was a retransplant, and 3 patients without pretransplant specimens were excluded. Every recipient was given anti-thymocyte globulin induction, followed by about 3 years of maintenance tacrolimus and steroids. The study at large found these results: High GvH to HvG T cell clonal ratios were observed in the allografts of patients with donor T cell macrochimerism. The conclusions were limited by the relatively low number and heterogeneity of the intestinal transplant patients. Early after transplant, declines in HvG clones were associated with peak levels of circulating GvH clones. GvH clones were found in recipient bone marrow, and some of the GvH clones appeared earlier in ileal mucosa or blood, which is consistent with an intestinal mucosal origin.

V drops 4 bases and J drops 6 bases, leaving 17 bases in between. Looking up the germline V gene yields CDR1 SGDLS and CDR2 YYNGEE. The CDR3 runs 14 residues from the cysteine to the phenylalanine. The CDR3 DNA has 42 bases and is translated from base 1. This clone occurred a few times. No cognate antigen has been identified for it. No base quality values were provided; no much bigger clone lies one nucleotide off. The method behind the library was the immunoSEQ multiplex PCR assay. In most patients, genomic DNA was isolated using the Qiagen DNeasy Blood and Tissue Kit and sent frozen to Adaptive Biotechnologies for TCR sequencing. For most patients, genomic DNA was subjected to high-throughput TCR-beta CDR3 sequencing by Adaptive Biotechnologies. The paper's processing steps were these. TCR sequencing data were retrieved from Adaptive's ImmunoSEQ software for 15 to 20 patients, whereas a few other patients were processed with MiXCR and VDJtools. To correct CD4 versus CD8 sorting errors, sequences present in both subsets at a frequency ratio below 5:1 were removed. Because the origin of CDR3 nucleotide sequences shared between donor and recipient could not be assigned, those sequences were removed. To count as alloreactive, a clone needed at least 2-fold expansion over unstimulated cells and a minimum CFSE-low frequency of 0.002% (template counts) or 0.001% (read counts). Mappable clones were those detected in sequenced pre-transplant spleen, lymph node, or MLR CFSE-low populations of the donor or recipient. Cumulative frequency of alloreactive clones was calculated as a percentage of all sequences weighted by copy number. Sourced from immuneACCESS, this table was stored by TCRdb with only in-frame sequences that have V and J called. A share of the clones is absent; for the studies checked, an unresolved V gene accounts for under half, and the remainder has no known explanation. That table gives V, J and clone size, and the DNA gave D and trimming. This sample holds approximately 85,000 clones; approximately 89% were observed only once. The ten largest clones represent 7.6% of the sample.

The sample's time point label is to be understood as: cells obtained before transplantation from donor or recipient. CD3+CD4+ and CD3+CD8+ populations were FACS-sorted from unstimulated pre-transplant donor and recipient cells taken from spleen or lymph nodes. This TCR derives from a human donor who was the organ donor for an intestinal transplant. The chain was built from TRBV9 and TRBJ2-7; the D gene remains uncertain. Here the sequenced sample was unstimulated CD8+ T cells sorted from spleen or lymph node cells, taken before transplant. This receptor carries the CDR3 CASSPRGSSIEQYF. The sequenced DNA is TGTGCCAGCAGCCCTCGCGGTTCGTCGATCGAGCAGTACTTC. When the CDR3 is completed using the reference TRBV9 and TRBJ2-7 genes on either side, the full variable domain is DSGVTQTPKHLITATGQRVTLRCSPRSGDLSVYWYQQSLDQGLQFLIQYYNGEERAKGNILERFSAQQFPDLHSELNLSSLELGDSALYFCASSPRGSSIEQYFGPGTRLTVT.